The T cell receptor (beta chain) under discussion was sequenced for a study of beta chain features in type 1 diabetes. This clone was observed a few times. Reverse transcription of all isolated RNA meant that expressed TCRB transcripts were sequenced. Profiled with immunoSEQ multiplex PCR; TCRdb holds only in-frame clones, not every one. The sample lists a few hundred thousand clones, 27% seen once, with under 4.5% in the top ten. Purity exceeded 95% in all sorted populations. V lost 3 bases and J lost 0, with 8 bases in between. The CDR3 extends over 14 amino acids. Germline values: CDR1 SGHRS, CDR2 YFSETQ.

The sample comprised central memory CD4+ T cells from blood. The origin of this receptor is a man between 25 and 39 years old in good health. V is TRBV5-1 and J is TRBJ2-3; D remains ambiguous. The CDR3 DNA follows: TGCGCCAGCAGCTCGACACCGAGCACAGATACGCAGTATTTT. This encodes CASSSTPSTDTQYF. The full variable domain, its missing parts supplied by reference TRBV5-1 and TRBJ2-3, is KAGVTQTPRYLIKTRGQQVTLSCSPISGHRSVSWYQQTPGQGLQFLFEYFSETQRNKGNFPGRFSGRQFSNSRSEMNVSTLELGDSALYLCASSSTPSTDTQYFGPGTRLTVL.